The rows below give T cell receptor beta chains drawn from one sample of a study of T cell responses to AZD1222 COVID-19 vaccine. Using immunoSEQ multiplex PCR, the repertoire was profiled, and TCRdb retains in-frame clones only, with some absent. The data show about 110,000 clones, around 90% seen once. Sequences were derived from peripheral blood, sampled on day 0 of AZD1222 vaccination. The receptor source for this set is an adult in good health. Both conserved end residues are part of each CDR3. Each record gives: V gene, clone size, CDR3 length, D gene, J gene, CDR3 protein, CDR3 DNA. A D gene is named only where the DNA matches it firmly. A row's size may be missing; if present it is once, few, many or a size class.

TRBV30	.	15	.	TRBJ2-2	CAWSVNRRLPGELFF	TGTGCCTGGAGTGTAAACAGACGACTACCCGGGGAGCTGTTTTTT
TRBV24-1	.	13	.	TRBJ1-1	CATSEAGSTEAFF	TGTGCCACCAGTGAAGCAGGTAGCACTGAAGCTTTCTTT
TRBV24-1	once	17	TRBD1	TRBJ2-1	CATVGQGRTGSYNEQFF	TGTGCCACCGTGGGACAGGGGAGGACGGGCTCCTACAATGAGCAGTTCTTC
TRBV2	.	12	TRBD1	TRBJ1-2	CASQLGGDGYTF	TGTGCCAGCCAGTTAGGGGGCGATGGCTACACCTTC
TRBV28	.	12	.	TRBJ1-6	CASSSGLSPLHF	TGTGCCAGCAGTTCGGGACTCTCACCCCTCCACTTT
TRBV6-2/TRBV6-3	.	13	.	TRBJ1-2	CASSMMGNYGYTF	TGTGCCAGCAGTATGATGGGAAACTATGGCTACACCTTC
TRBV7-2	.	11	.	TRBJ2-1	CASSWDNEQFF	TGTGCCAGCAGCTGGGATAATGAGCAGTTCTTC
TRBV28	.	14	.	TRBJ1-1	CASSFWGENTEAFF	TGTGCCAGCAGTTTTTGGGGGGAAAACACTGAAGCTTTCTTT
TRBV5-1	.	15	.	TRBJ1-5	CASSFGGGSDQPQHF	TGCGCCAGCAGCTTCGGTGGAGGGTCGGACCAGCCCCAGCATTTT
TRBV6-5	.	12	.	TRBJ2-5	CASSQLQETQYF	TGTGCCAGCAGTCAACTTCAAGAGACCCAGTACTTC
TRBV11-3	.	16	TRBD1	TRBJ1-2	CASSSPRDRANYGYTF	TGTGCCAGCAGCTCCCCCCGCGACAGGGCCAACTATGGCTACACCTTC
TRBV5-1	.	13	.	TRBJ2-7	CASSLGLDREQYF	TGCGCCAGCAGCTTGGGGCTAGATCGCGAGCAGTACTTC
TRBV5-1	.	11	.	TRBJ1-1	CASTGVTEAFF	TGCGCCAGCACGGGGGTCACTGAAGCTTTCTTT
TRBV5-4	once	15	.	TRBJ1-2	CASSLGAGPNYGYTF	TGTGCCAGCAGCTTGGGTGCAGGACCTAACTATGGCTACACCTTC
TRBV18	.	15	.	TRBJ1-3	CASSDLALSENTIYF	TGTGCCAGCTCAGACTTGGCCCTCTCAGAAAACACCATATATTTT
TRBV7-2	.	15	.	TRBJ1-5	CASTPDGYSNQPQHF	TGTGCCAGCACCCCGGATGGCTATAGCAATCAGCCCCAGCATTTT
TRBV4-2	.	14	.	TRBJ1-3	CASSQEGPGNTIYF	TGTGCCAGCAGCCAAGAGGGGCCTGGAAACACCATATATTTT
TRBV27	.	13	.	TRBJ2-3	CASSSPLRDTQYF	TGTGCCAGCAGTTCCCCTCTGCGTGATACGCAGTATTTT
TRBV2	.	16	.	TRBJ1-3	CASSDRLMNSGNTIYF	TGTGCCAGCAGTGATCGACTGATGAACTCTGGAAACACCATATATTTT
TRBV3-1/TRBV3-2	.	12	.	TRBJ2-5	CASSQVQETQYF	TGTGCCAGCAGCCAAGTTCAAGAGACCCAGTACTTC
TRBV2	.	13	.	TRBJ1-1	CATPPAEDTEAFF	TGTGCCACCCCCCCAGCCGAAGACACTGAAGCTTTCTTT
TRBV4-2	.	18	.	TRBJ2-1	CASSQVWRGRSSNNEQFF	TGTGCCAGCAGCCAAGTATGGCGGGGCCGGAGCTCGAACAATGAGCAGTTCTTC
TRBV11-1	.	16	TRBD2	TRBJ2-1	CASSLDQLAEVDEQFF	TGTGCCAGCAGCTTAGACCAGCTAGCGGAAGTCGATGAGCAGTTCTTC
TRBV19	.	14	.	TRBJ1-2	CASSISMGRGGYTF	TGTGCCAGTAGTATTTCGATGGGGAGGGGAGGCTACACCTTC
TRBV4-3	once	14	.	TRBJ1-2	CASSQNSGVYGYTF	TGCGCCAGCAGTCAAAACAGCGGGGTCTATGGCTACACCTTC
TRBV6-1	.	17	TRBD2	TRBJ2-2	CASREGLAGVGTGELFF	TGTGCCAGCAGAGAAGGACTAGCGGGGGTAGGGACCGGGGAGCTGTTTTTT
TRBV7-9	.	13	TRBD1	TRBJ2-7	CASGGQGAIEQYF	TGTGCCAGCGGTGGACAGGGGGCCATCGAGCAGTACTTC
TRBV11-2	.	14	.	TRBJ1-1	CASSLDNLNTEAFF	TGTGCCAGCAGCTTAGATAACTTGAACACTGAAGCTTTCTTT
TRBV7-2	.	16	TRBD2	TRBJ2-5	CASSLMPGGAQETQYF	TGTGCCAGCAGCTTAATGCCGGGAGGGGCCCAAGAGACCCAGTACTTC
TRBV7-3	.	13	.	TRBJ1-6	CASSLRRNSPLHF	TGTGCCAGCAGCTTAAGAAGGAATTCACCCCTCCACTTT
TRBV4-2	.	16	TRBD2	TRBJ2-1	CASSQEASGAHNEQFF	TGTGCCAGCAGCCAAGAGGCTAGCGGGGCACACAATGAGCAGTTCTTC
TRBV9	.	13	.	TRBJ1-1	CASSVAVGSEAFF	TGTGCCAGCAGCGTAGCGGTCGGATCTGAAGCTTTCTTT
TRBV7-3	.	14	TRBD2	TRBJ2-1	CASSLSGTNNEQFF	TGTGCCAGCAGCTTGAGCGGGACCAACAATGAGCAGTTCTTC
TRBV9	.	14	TRBD1	TRBJ1-1	CASSGRQGFTEAFF	TGTGCCAGCAGCGGCAGACAGGGGTTCACTGAAGCTTTCTTT
TRBV12-5	.	20	TRBD1	TRBJ1-5	CASGFVSLMSGTGDNQPQHF	TGTGCTAGTGGTTTTGTATCCCTGATGTCCGGGACAGGGGACAATCAGCCCCAGCATTTT
TRBV6-6	.	16	TRBD1	TRBJ1-2	CASSPPRGSPNYGYTF	TGTGCCAGCAGCCCTCCCAGGGGGTCTCCTAACTATGGCTACACCTTC
TRBV28	.	17	TRBD1	TRBJ1-6	CASSSRTGSSYNSPLHF	TGTGCCAGCAGTAGTAGGACAGGGAGCTCCTATAATTCACCCCTCCACTTT
TRBV7-6	.	15	TRBD1	TRBJ2-1	CASSLGQGAYNEQFF	TGTGCCAGCAGCCTGGGACAGGGGGCCTACAATGAGCAGTTCTTC
TRBV27	.	16	TRBD1	TRBJ2-7	CASSPFSQGANYEQYF	TGTGCCAGCAGTCCCTTTAGTCAGGGGGCGAACTACGAGCAGTACTTC
TRBV7-9	.	14	TRBD2	TRBJ2-7	CASSPRDYRYEQYF	TGTGCCAGCAGCCCCCGGGACTACCGCTACGAGCAGTACTTC
TRBV4-3	.	15	.	TRBJ2-7	CASSQDQARTYEQYF	TGCGCCAGCAGCCAAGATCAGGCCAGAACCTACGAGCAGTACTTC
TRBV29-1	.	14	TRBD2	TRBJ2-1	CSVEVGTSGDEQFF	TGCAGCGTTGAAGTTGGGACTAGCGGGGATGAGCAGTTCTTC
TRBV30	.	12	.	TRBJ1-1	CAWSVSPTGAFF	TGTGCCTGGAGTGTAAGCCCGACTGGCGCTTTCTTT
TRBV11-3	once	16	.	TRBJ1-3	CASSLGFFGKENTIYF	TGTGCCAGCAGCTTAGGTTTCTTTGGGAAGGAAAACACCATATATTTT
TRBV5-1	once	15	TRBD1	TRBJ1-6	CASSLSGGGNSPLHF	TGCGCCAGCAGCTTGTCAGGGGGCGGCAATTCACCCCTCCACTTT
TRBV7-2	.	17	TRBD2	TRBJ2-3	CASSFFLTSGRTDTQYF	TGTGCCAGCAGCTTCTTCCTGACTAGCGGGAGAACAGATACGCAGTATTTT